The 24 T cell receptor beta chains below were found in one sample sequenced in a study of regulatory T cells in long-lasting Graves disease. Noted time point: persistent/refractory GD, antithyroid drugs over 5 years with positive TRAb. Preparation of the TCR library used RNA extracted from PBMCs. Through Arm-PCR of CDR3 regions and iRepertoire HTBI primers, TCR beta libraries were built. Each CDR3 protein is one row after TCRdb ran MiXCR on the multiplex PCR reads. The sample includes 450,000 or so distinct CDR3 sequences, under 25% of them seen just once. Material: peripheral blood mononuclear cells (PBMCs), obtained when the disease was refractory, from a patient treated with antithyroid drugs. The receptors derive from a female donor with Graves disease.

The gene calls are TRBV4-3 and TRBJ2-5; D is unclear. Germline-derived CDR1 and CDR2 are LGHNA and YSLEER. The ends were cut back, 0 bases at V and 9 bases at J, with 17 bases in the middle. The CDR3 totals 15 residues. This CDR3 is CASSQDKRPRDPQYF. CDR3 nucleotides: TGCGCCAGCAGCCAAGACAAGAGGCCAAGAGACCCCCAGTACTTC.

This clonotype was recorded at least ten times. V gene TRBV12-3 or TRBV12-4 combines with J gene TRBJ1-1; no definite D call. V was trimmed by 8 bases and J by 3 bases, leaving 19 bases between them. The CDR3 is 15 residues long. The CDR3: CASATSRSRDTEAFF. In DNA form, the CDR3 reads TGTGCCAGCGCTACCTCCCGCTCCAGAGACACTGAAGCTTTCTTT.

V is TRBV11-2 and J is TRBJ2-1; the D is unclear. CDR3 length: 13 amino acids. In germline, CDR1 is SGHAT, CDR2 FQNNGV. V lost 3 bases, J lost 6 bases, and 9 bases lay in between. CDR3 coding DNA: TGTGCCAGCAGCTTGGCCCAGCTCAATGAGCAGTTCTTC. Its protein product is CASSLAQLNEQFF. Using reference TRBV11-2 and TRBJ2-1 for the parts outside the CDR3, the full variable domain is EAGVAQSPRYKIIEKRQSVAFWCNPISGHATLYWYQQILGQGPKLLIQFQNNGVVDDSQLPKDRFSAERLKGVDSTLKIQPAKLEDSAVYLCASSLAQLNEQFFGPGTRLTVL.

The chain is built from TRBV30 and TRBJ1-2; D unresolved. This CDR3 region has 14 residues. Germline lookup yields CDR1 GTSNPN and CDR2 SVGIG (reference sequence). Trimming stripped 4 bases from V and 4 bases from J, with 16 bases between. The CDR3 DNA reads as TGTGCCTGGAAGAAAGGTTCTCCCTTCTATGGCTACACCTTC. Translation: CAWKKGSPFYGYTF.

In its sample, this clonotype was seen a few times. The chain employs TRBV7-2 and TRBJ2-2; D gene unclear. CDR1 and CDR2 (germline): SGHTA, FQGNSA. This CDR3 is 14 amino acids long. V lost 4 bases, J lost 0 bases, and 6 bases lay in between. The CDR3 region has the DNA TGTGCCAGCAGCTCGACACCGAACACCGGGGAGCTGTTTTTT. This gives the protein CASSSTPNTGELFF.

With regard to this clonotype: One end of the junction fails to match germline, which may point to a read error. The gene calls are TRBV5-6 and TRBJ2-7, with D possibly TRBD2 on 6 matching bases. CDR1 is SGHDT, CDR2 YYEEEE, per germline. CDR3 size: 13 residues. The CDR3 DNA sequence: TGTGCCGGCAGCCCCGGGAGTTTGTCCGAGCAGTACTTC. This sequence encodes CAGSPGSLSEQYF.

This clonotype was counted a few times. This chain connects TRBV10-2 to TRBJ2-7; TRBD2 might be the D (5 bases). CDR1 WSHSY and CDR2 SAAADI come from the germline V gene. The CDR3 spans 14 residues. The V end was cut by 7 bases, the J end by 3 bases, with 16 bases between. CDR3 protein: CASTGLKSLYEQYF. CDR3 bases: TGCGCCAGCACCGGACTCAAGTCGCTCTACGAGCAGTACTTC.

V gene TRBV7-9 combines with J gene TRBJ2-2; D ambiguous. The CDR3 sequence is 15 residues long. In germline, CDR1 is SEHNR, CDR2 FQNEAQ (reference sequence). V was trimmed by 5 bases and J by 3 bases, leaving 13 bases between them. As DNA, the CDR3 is TGTGCCAGCAGCCCGATTTTTGGTTACACCGGGGAGCTGTTTTTT. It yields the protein CASSPIFGYTGELFF.

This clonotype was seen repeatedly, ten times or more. The DNA for the CDR3 is TGTGCCAGCACCGCCATCGACACAAACACTGAAGCTTTCTTT. It translates to CASTAIDTNTEAFF. The chain employs TRBV28 and TRBJ1-1; D unclear. The germline V and J ends were trimmed by 7 bases and 2 bases, with 14 bases remaining between them. The CDR3 is made up of 14 amino acids. Germline-derived CDR1 and CDR2 are MDHEN and SYDVKM.

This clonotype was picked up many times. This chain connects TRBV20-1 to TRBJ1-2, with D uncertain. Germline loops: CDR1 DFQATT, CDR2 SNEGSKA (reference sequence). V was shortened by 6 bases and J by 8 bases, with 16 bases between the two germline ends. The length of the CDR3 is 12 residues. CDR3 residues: CSAIHSGRGYTF. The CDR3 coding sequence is TGCAGTGCGATCCACAGCGGCCGGGGCTACACCTTC.

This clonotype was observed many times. The CDR3 protein is CASSYSTNPNRGHSYEQYF. The DNA for the CDR3 is TGTGCCAGCAGTTACTCGACCAACCCTAACCGCGGACACTCCTACGAGCAGTACTTC. The chain uses TRBV6-5 and TRBJ2-7; possibly TRBD1 for D (5 bases). V dropped 0 bases and J dropped 0 bases, with 21 bases sitting between them. Germline-derived CDR1 and CDR2 are MNHEY and SVGAGI. The CDR3 sequence is 19 residues long.

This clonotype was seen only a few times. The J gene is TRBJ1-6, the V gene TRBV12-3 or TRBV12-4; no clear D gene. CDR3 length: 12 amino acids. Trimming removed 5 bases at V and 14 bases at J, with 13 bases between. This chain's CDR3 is CASSPLNLALHF. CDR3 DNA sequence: TGTGCCAGCAGTCCCCTAAATTTGGCCCTCCACTTT.

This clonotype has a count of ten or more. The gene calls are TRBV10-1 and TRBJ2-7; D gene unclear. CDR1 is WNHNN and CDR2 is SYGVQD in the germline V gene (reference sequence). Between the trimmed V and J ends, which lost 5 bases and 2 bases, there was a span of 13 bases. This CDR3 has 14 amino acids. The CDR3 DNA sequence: TGCGCCAGCAGTTCATTTCAGGCTCCCTACGAGCAGTACTTC. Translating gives CASSSFQAPYEQYF.

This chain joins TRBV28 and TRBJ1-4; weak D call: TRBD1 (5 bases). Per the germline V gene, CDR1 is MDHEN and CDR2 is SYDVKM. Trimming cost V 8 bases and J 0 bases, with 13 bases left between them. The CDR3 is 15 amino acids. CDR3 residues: CASGLGETTNEKLFF. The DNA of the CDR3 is TGTGCCAGCGGTCTGGGGGAAACAACTAATGAAAAACTGTTTTTT.

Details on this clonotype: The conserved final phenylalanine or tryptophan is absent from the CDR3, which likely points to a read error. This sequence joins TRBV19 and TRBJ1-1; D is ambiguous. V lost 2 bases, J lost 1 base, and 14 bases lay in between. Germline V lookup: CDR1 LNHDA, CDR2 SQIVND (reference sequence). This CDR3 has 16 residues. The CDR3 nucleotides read TGTGCCAGTAGTATAACCCTCGGCCGGAAGAACACTGAAGCTTTCTCT. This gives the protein CASSITLGRKNTEAFS.

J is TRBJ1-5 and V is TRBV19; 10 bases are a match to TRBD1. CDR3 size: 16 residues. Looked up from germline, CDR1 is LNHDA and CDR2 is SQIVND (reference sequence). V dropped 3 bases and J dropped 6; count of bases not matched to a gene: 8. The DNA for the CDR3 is TGTGCCAGTAGTATTACGACAGGGGGCGTGGGTCAGCCCCAGCATTTT. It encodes CASSITTGGVGQPQHF.

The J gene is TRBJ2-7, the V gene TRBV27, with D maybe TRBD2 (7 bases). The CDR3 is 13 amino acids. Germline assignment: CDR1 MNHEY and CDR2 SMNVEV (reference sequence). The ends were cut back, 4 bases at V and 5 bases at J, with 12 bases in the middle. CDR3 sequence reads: CASSSGGRNEQYF. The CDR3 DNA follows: TGTGCCAGCAGTTCCGGGGGGCGGAACGAGCAGTACTTC.

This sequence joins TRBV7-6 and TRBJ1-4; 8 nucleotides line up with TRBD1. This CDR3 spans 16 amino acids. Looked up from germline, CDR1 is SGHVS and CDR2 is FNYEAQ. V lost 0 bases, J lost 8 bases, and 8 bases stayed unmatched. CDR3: CASSLAQDRDGEKLFF. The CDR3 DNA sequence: TGTGCCAGCAGCTTAGCGCAGGACAGGGATGGCGAAAAACTGTTTTTT.

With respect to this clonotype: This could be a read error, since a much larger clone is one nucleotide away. CDR3 residues: CASSTVPSTEAFF. In nucleotides, the CDR3 is TGTGCCAGCAGTACTGTTCCGAGCACTGAAGCTTTCTTT. The J gene is TRBJ1-1, the V gene TRBV6-2 or TRBV6-3; D remains ambiguous. Trimming removed 5 bases at V and 4 bases at J, with 11 bases between. There are 13 residues in the CDR3. CDR1 is MNHEY and CDR2 is SVGEGT in the germline V gene.

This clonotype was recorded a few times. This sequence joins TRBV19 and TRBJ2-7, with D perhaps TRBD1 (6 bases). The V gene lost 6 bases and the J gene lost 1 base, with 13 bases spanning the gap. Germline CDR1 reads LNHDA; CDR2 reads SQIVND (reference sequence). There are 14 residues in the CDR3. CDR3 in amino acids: CASSRSGTSYEQYF. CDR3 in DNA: TGTGCCAGTAGCCGATCAGGGACATCCTACGAGCAGTACTTC.

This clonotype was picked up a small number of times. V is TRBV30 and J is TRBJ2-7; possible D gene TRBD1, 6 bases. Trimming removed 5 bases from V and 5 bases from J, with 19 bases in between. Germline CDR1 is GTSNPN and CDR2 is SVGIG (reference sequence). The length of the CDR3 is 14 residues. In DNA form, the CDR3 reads TGTGCCTGGGGCACCGGGACACTTACCAACGAGCAGTACTTC. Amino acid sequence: CAWGTGTLTNEQYF.

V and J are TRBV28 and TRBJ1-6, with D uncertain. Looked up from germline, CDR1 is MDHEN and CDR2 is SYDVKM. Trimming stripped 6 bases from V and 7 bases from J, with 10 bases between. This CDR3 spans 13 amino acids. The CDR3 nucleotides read TGTGCCAGCAGCGATAGTCAGAATTCACCCCTCCACTTT. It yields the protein CASSDSQNSPLHF.

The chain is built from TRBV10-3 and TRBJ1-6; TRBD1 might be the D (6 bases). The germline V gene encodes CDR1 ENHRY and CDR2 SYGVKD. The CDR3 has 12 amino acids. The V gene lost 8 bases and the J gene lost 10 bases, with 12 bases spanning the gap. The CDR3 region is CAIGGAGSPLHF. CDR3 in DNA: TGTGCCATCGGGGGGGCAGGGTCACCCCTCCACTTT.

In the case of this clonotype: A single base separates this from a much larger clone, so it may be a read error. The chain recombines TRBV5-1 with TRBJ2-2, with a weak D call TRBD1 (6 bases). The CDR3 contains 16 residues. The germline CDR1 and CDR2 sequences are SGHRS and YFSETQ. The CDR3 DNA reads TGCGCCACACCCCGGGACACCAGTTCTAACACCGGGGAGCTGCTTTTT. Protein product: CATPRDTSSNTGELLF. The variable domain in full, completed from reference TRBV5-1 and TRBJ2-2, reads KAGVTQTPRYLIKTRGQQVTLSCSPISGHRSVSWYQQTPGQGLQFLFEYFSETQRNKGNFPGRFSGRQFSNSRSEMNVSTLELGDSALYLCATPRDTSSNTGELLFGEGSRLTVL.